This T cell receptor beta chain was sequenced during a study of blood T cell repertoires in COVID-19. Looking at the study overall: From the United States, Italy and Spain came samples of acute and convalescent COVID-19.

Original handling: Amplification of reference gene primers provided the estimated nucleated cell counts. Some clones are missing from TCRdb's copy, which holds only in-frame ones; the method was immunoSEQ multiplex PCR. V and J calls and clone size are given by that table; D and trimming were obtained from the DNA. The repertoire includes about 200,000 clones, 89% of them detected once, and approximately 8.2% sits in the top ten. Trimming removed 1 base from V and 4 bases from J; junction bases left unmatched: 0. CDR3 size: 14 residues. Germline CDR1 and CDR2: LNHDA and SQIVND (reference sequence). Recovered participants had two consecutive negative NP/OP PCR tests, healthcare professional clearance, or symptom resolution.

This clonotype was obtained from a young woman who had recovered from COVID-19. Sequences were obtained from PBMCs or T cells enriched from blood (not recorded which). This sequence joins TRBV19 and TRBJ2-2; TRBD1 matches 7 bases. The CDR3 coding sequence is TGTGCCAGTAGTATAGCAGGGGGCACCGGGGAGCTGTTTTTT. Encoded protein: CASSIAGGTGELFF.